The 2 T cell receptor beta chains below all came from one sample that was sequenced in a study of T cell responses to AZD1222 COVID-19 vaccine (dated by TCRdb to the early 2020s). Library generation was performed with the immunoSEQ multiplex PCR assay. The immuneACCESS repertoire file appears here via TCRdb, limited to in-frame rearrangements. These files lack a portion of the clones; in checked studies, under half of the deficit traces to unresolved V genes, and the cause of the others is not known. A total of more than 65,000 clones appear in this sample, 80% to 90% of them only once. The biggest ten clones account for about 3% of the sample. The time point label, as the study defines it: about 28 days (+/-7) after the second vaccine dose. The source material was peripheral blood, sampled 28 days after the second AZD1222 dose. The receptors were gathered from an adult who received the AZD1222 COVID-19 vaccine.

This chain uses TRBV18 with TRBJ1-4; TRBD1 aligns across 7 bases. The V and J ends lost 0 bases and 4 bases, in that order; junction bases with no gene match: 2. The CDR3 is 15 residues long. Germline V gives CDR1 KGHSH, CDR2 LQKENI. The CDR3 region is CASSPPGQYNEKLFF. The CDR3 nucleotides read TGTGCCAGCTCACCACCGGGACAGTATAATGAAAAACTGTTTTTT.

The chain is built from TRBV6-4 and TRBJ2-3, with TRBD1 matching over 10 bases. Germline trimming cut 0 bases from V and 4 bases from J; bases unmatched to any gene: 1. The germline V gene has CDR1 MRHNA and CDR2 SNTAGT. The CDR3 length is 15 residues. As DNA, the CDR3 is TGTGCCAGCAGTGACTCCGGACAGGGGGCAGATACGCAGTATTTT. Encoded protein: CASSDSGQGADTQYF.